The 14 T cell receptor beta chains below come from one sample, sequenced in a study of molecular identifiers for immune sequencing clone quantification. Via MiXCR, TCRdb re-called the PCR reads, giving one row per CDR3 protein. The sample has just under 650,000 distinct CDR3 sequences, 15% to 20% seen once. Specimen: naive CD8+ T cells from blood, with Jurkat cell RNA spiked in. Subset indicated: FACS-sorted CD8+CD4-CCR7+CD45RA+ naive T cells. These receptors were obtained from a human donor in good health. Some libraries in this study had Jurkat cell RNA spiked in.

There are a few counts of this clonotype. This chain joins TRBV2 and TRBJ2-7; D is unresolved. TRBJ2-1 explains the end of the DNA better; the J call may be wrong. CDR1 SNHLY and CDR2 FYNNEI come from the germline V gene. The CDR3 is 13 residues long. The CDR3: CASIPFSPYEQFF. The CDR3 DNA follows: TGTGCCAGCATCCCATTTTCCCCTTACGAGCAGTTCTTC.

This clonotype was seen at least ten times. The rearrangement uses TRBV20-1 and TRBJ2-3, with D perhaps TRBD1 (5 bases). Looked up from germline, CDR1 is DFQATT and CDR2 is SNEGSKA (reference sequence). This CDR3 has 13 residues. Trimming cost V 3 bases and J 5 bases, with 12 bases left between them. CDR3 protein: CSARDNAIDTQYF. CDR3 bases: TGCAGTGCTAGGGACAACGCGATAGATACGCAGTATTTT.

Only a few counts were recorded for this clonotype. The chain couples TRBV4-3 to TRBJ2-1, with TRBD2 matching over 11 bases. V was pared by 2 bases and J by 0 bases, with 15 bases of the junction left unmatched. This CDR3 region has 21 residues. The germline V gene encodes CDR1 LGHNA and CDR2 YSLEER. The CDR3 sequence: CASSQRGVSGREGSSYNEQFF. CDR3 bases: TGCGCCAGCAGCCAACGGGGTGTTAGCGGGAGGGAGGGAAGCTCCTACAATGAGCAGTTCTTC.

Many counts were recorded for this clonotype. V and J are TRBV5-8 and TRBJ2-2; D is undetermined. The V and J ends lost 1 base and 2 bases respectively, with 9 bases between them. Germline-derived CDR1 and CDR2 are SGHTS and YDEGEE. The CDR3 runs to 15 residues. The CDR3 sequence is CASSLSAANTGELFF. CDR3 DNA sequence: TGTGCCAGCAGCTTGTCAGCTGCTAACACCGGGGAGCTGTTTTTT.

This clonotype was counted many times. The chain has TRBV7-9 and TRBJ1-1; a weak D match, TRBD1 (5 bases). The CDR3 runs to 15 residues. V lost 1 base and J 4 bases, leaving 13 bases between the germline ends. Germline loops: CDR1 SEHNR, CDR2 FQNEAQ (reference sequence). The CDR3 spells CASSLVGGGGTEAFF. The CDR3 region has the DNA TGTGCCAGCAGCTTAGTCGGGGGGGGAGGCACTGAAGCTTTCTTT.

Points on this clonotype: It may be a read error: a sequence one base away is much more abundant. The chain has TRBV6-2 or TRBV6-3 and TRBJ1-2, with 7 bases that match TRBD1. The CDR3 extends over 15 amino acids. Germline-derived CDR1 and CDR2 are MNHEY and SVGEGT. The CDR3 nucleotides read TGTGCCGGCAGTCAGATGGACAGGTCCAACTATGGCTACACCTTC. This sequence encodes CAGSQMDRSNYGYTF.

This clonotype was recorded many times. CDR3 sequence: CASLPEGAKMNTEAFF. As DNA, the CDR3 is TGTGCCAGCCTGCCGGAGGGGGCGAAGATGAACACTGAAGCTTTCTTT. The chain couples TRBV5-4 to TRBJ1-1, with 7 bases that match TRBD1. The CDR3 consists of 16 residues. Germline CDR1 and CDR2: SGHNT and YYREEE (reference sequence). V lost 7 bases to trimming and J lost 0 bases; unmatched junction nucleotides: 12. Full variable domain (rest looked up from reference TRBV5-4 and TRBJ1-1): ETGVTQSPTHLIKTRGQQVTLRCSSQSGHNTVSWYQQALGQGPQFIFQYYREEENGRGNFPPRFSGLQFPNYSSELNVNALELDDSALYLCASLPEGAKMNTEAFFGQGTRLTVV.

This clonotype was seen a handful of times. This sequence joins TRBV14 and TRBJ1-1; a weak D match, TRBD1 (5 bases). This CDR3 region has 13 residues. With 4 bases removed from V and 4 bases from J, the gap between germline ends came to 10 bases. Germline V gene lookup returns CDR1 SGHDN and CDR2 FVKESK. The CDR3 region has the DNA TGTGCCAGCAGCCCCGGGACGAGCACTGAAGCTTTCTTT. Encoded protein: CASSPGTSTEAFF. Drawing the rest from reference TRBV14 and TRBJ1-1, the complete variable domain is EAGVTQFPSHSVIEKGQTVTLRCDPISGHDNLYWYRRVMGKEIKFLLHFVKESKQDESGMPNNRFLAERTGGTYSTLKVQPAELEDSGVYFCASSPGTSTEAFFGQGTRLTVV.

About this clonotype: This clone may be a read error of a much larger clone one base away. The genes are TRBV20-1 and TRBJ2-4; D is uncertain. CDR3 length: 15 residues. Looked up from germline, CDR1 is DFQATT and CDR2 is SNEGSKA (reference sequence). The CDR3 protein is CGASRPDLAKNIQYF. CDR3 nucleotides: TGCGGTGCTAGTAGGCCGGACCTAGCCAAAAACATTCAGTACTTC.

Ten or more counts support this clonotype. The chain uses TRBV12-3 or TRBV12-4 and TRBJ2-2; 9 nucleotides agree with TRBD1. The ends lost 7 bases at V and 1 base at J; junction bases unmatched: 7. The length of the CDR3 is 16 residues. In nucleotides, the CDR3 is TGTGCCAGCACCGCATCGGGACAGGGGAACACCGGGGAGCTGTTTTTT. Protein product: CASTASGQGNTGELFF.

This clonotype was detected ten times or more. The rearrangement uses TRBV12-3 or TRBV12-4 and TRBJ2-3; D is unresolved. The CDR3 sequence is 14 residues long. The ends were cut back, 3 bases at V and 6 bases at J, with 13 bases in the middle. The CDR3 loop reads CASSFTASSDTQYF. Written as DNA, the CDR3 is TGTGCCAGCAGTTTTACCGCCTCTTCGGATACGCAGTATTTT.

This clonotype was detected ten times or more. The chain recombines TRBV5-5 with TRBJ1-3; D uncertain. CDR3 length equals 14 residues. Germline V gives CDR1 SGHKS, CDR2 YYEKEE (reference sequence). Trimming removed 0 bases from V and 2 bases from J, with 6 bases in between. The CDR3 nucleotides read TGTGCCAGCAGCTTGGCAGTGACTGGAAACACCATATATTTT. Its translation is CASSLAVTGNTIYF. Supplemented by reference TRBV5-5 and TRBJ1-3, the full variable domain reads DAGVTQSPTHLIKTRGQQVTLRCSPISGHKSVSWYQQVLGQGPQFIFQYYEKEERGRGNFPDRFSARQFPNYSSELNVNALLLGDSALYLCASSLAVTGNTIYFGEGSWLTVV.

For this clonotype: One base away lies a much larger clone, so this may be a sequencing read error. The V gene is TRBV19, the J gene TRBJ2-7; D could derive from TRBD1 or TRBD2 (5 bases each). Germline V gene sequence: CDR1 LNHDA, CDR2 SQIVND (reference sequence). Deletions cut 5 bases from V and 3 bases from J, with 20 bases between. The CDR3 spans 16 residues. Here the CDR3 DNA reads TGTGCCAGTAGTGTGGGTTTGGGGACCGGCCTCTACGAGCAGTACTTC. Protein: CASSVGLGTGLYEQYF.

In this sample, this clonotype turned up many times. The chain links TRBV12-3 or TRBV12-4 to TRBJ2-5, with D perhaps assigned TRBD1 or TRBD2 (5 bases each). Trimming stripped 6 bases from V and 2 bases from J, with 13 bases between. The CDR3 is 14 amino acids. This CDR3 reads CASSPPGLQETQYF. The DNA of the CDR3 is TGTGCCAGCAGCCCGCCGGGGCTGCAAGAGACCCAGTACTTC.